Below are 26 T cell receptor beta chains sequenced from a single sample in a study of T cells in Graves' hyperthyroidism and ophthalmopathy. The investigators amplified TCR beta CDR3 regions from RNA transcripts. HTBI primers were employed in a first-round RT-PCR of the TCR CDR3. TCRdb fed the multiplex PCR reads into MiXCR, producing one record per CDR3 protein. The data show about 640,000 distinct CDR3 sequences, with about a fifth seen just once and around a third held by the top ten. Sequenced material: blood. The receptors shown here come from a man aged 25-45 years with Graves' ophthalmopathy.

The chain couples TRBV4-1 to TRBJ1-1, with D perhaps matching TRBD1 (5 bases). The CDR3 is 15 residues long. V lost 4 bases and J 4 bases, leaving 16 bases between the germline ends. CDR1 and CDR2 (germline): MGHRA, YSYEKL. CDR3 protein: CASSPAPSGGTEAFF. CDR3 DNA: TGCGCCAGCAGCCCCGCTCCCTCCGGGGGCACTGAAGCTTTCTTT.

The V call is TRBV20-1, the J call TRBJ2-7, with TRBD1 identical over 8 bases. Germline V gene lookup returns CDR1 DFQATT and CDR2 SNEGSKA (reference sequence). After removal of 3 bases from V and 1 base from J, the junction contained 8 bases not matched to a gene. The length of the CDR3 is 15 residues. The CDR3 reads CSASRDRISSYEQYF. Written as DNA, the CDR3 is TGCAGTGCTAGCCGGGACAGGATTTCTTCCTACGAGCAGTACTTC.

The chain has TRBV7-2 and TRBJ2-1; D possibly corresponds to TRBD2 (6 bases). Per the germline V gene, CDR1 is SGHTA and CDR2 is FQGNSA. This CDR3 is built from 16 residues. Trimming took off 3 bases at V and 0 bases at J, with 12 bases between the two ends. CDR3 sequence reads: CASSLAGGNSYNEQFF. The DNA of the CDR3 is TGTGCCAGCAGCTTGGCGGGCGGGAACTCCTACAATGAGCAGTTCTTC.

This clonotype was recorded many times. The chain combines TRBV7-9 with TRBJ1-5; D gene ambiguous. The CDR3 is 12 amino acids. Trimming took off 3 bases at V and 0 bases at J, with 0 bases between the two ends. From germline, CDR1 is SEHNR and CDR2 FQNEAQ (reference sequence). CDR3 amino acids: CASSFSNQPQHF. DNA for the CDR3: TGTGCCAGCAGCTTTAGCAATCAGCCCCAGCATTTT.

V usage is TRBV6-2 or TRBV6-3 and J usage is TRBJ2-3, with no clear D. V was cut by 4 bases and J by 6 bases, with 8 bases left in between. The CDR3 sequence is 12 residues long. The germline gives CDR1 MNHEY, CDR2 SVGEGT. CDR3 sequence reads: CASSFLEDTQYF. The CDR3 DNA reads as TGTGCCAGCAGTTTTTTGGAGGATACGCAGTATTTT.

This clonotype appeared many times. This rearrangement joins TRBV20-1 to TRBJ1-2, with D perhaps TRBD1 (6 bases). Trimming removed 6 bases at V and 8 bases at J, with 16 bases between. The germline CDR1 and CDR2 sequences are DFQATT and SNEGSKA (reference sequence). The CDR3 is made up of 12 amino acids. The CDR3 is CSAPRGNSGYTF. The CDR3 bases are TGCAGTGCCCCGAGGGGGAACAGCGGCTACACCTTC.

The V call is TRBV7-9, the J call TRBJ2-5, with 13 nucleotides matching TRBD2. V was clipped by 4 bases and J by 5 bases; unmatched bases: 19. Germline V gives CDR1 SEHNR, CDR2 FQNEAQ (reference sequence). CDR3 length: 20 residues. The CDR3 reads CASSSLIASGLAGRDETQYF. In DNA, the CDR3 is TGTGCCAGCAGCTCGCTTATTGCTTCGGGACTAGCGGGAAGAGATGAGACCCAGTACTTC.

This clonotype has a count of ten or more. CDR3 in DNA: TGTGCCAGCCGTATGGGGGACATCTCCTACAATGAGCAGTTCTTC. Translation: CASRMGDISYNEQFF. The genes are TRBV7-2 and TRBJ2-1, with D perhaps TRBD1 (6 bases). Trimming cost V 8 bases and J 0 bases, with 14 bases left between them. This CDR3 is built from 15 residues. Looked up from germline, CDR1 is SGHTA and CDR2 is FQGNSA.

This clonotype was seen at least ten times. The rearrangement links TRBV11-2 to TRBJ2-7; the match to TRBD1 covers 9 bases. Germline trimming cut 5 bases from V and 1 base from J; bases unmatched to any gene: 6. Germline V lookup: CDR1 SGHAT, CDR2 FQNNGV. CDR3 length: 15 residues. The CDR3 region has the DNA TGTGCCAGCAGCGAACCCGGGACAGGGTCCTACGAGCAGTACTTC. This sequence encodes CASSEPGTGSYEQYF.

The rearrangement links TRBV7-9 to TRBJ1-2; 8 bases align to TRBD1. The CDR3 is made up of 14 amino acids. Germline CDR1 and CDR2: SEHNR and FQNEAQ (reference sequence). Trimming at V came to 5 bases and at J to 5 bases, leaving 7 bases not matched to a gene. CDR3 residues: CASSGSTGGYGYTF. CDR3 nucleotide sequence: TGTGCCAGCAGCGGTTCCACAGGGGGTTATGGCTACACCTTC.

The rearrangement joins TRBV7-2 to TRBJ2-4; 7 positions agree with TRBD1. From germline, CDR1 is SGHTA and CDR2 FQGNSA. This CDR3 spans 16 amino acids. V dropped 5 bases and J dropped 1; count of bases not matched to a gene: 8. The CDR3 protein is CASSAIGQVAKNIQYF. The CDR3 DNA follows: TGTGCCAGCAGCGCGATAGGACAGGTGGCCAAAAACATTCAGTACTTC.

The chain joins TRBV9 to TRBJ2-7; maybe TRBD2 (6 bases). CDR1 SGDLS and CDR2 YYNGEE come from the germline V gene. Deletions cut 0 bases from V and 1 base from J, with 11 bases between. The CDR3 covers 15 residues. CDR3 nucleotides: TGTGCCAGCAGCGTAGAAGGTGGAGGGTCCTACGAGCAGTACTTC. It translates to CASSVEGGGSYEQYF.

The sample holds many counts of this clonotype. CDR3 residues: CASSRTSGRGDEQFF. The CDR3 nucleotides read TGTGCCAGCAGCCGGACTAGCGGGAGAGGGGATGAGCAGTTCTTC. The chain carries TRBV7-3 and TRBJ2-1, with 13 bases aligning to TRBD2. CDR3 length: 15 amino acids. Germline CDR1 reads SGHTA; CDR2 reads FQGTGA. Trimming took 5 bases from V and 8 from J; bases not matched to a gene: 6.

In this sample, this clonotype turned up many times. The CDR3 reads CASRRTATSTDTQYF. For the CDR3, the DNA is TGTGCCAGCAGACGGACTGCAACTAGCACAGATACGCAGTATTTT. V and J are TRBV11-2 and TRBJ2-3; a weak D match, TRBD2 (5 bases). The CDR3 consists of 15 residues. Trimming removed 6 bases at V and 0 bases at J, with 13 bases between. From germline, CDR1 is SGHAT and CDR2 FQNNGV.

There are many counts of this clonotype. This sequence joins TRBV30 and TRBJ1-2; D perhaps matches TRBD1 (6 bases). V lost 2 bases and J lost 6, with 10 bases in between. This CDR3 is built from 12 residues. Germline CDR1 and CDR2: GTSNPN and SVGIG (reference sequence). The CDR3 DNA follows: TGTGCCTGGAGTCTGGCAGGGGATGGCTACACCTTC. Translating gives CAWSLAGDGYTF.

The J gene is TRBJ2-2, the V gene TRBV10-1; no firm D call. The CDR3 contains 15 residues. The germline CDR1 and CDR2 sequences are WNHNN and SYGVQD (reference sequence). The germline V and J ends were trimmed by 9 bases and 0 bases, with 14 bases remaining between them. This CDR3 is CASSAGTSNTGELFF. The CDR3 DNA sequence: TGCGCCAGTTCGGCCGGTACGTCGAACACCGGGGAGCTGTTTTTT.

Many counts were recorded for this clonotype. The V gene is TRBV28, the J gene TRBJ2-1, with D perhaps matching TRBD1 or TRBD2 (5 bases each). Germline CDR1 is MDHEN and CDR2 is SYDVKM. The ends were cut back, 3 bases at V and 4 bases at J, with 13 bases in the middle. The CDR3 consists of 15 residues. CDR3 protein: CASSFPGPSYNEQFF. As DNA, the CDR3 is TGTGCCAGCAGTTTTCCGGGGCCAAGTTACAATGAGCAGTTCTTC.

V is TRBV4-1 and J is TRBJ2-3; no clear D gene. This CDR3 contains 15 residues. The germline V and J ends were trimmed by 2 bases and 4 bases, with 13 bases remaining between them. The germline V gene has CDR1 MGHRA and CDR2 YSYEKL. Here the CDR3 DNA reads TGCGCCAGCAGCCAACTGGACCTTGGCGCAGATACGCAGTATTTT. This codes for CASSQLDLGADTQYF.

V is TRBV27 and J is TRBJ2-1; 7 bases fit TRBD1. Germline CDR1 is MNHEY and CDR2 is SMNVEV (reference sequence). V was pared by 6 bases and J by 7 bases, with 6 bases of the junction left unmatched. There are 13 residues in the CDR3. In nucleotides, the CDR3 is TGTGCCAGCAGGCATGGGACAGAAAATGAGCAGTTCTTC. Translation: CASRHGTENEQFF.

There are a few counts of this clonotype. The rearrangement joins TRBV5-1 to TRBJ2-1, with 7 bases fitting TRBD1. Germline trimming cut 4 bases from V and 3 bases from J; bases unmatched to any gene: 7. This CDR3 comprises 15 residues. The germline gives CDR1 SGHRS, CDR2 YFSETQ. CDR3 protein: CASSRRQGDYNEQFF. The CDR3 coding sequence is TGCGCCAGCAGCCGAAGGCAGGGGGACTACAATGAGCAGTTCTTC.

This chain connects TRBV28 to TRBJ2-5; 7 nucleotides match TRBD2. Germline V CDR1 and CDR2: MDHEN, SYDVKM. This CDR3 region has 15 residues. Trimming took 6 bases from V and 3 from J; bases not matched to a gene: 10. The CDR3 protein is CASSTPVGGEETQYF. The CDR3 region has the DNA TGTGCCAGCAGCACCCCCGTGGGGGGGGAAGAGACCCAGTACTTC.

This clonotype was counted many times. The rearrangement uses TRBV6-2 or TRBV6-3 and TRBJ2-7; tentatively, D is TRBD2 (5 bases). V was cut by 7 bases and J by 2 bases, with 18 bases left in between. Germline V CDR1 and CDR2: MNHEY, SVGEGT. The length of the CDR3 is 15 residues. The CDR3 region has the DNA TGTGCCAGCAACCAGGAGGCACAACTCACCTACGAGCAGTACTTC. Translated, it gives CASNQEAQLTYEQYF.

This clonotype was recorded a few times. The CDR3 nucleotides read TGTGCCAGCAGCGCTATCCGGGACGGGAACACTGAAGCTTTCTTT. Encoded protein: CASSAIRDGNTEAFF. V and J are TRBV9 and TRBJ1-1; a weak D match, TRBD1 (5 bases). CDR3 size: 15 residues. Germline V gene lookup returns CDR1 SGDLS and CDR2 YYNGEE. Trimming took off 3 bases at V and 1 base at J, with 13 bases between the two ends.

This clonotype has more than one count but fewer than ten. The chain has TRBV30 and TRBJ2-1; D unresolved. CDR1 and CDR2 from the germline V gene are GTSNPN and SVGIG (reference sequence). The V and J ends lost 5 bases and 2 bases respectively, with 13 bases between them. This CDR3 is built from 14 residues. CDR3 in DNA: TGTGCCTGGCGGGCTCGTGTACCCTACAATGAGCAGTTCTTC. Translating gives CAWRARVPYNEQFF.

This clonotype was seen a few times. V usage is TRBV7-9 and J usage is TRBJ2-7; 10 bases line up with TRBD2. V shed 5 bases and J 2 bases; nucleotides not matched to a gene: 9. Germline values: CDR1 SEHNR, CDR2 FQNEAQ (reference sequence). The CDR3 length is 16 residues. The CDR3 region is CASSLGLTSGPYEQYF. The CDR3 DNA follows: TGTGCCAGCAGCCTAGGGTTGACTAGCGGGCCCTACGAGCAGTACTTC.

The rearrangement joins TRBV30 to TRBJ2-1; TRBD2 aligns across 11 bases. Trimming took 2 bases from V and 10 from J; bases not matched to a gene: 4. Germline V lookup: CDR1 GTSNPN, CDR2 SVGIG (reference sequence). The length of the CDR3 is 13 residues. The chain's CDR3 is CAWSPRLAGEQFF. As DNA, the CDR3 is TGTGCCTGGAGTCCCAGACTAGCGGGGGAGCAGTTCTTC.